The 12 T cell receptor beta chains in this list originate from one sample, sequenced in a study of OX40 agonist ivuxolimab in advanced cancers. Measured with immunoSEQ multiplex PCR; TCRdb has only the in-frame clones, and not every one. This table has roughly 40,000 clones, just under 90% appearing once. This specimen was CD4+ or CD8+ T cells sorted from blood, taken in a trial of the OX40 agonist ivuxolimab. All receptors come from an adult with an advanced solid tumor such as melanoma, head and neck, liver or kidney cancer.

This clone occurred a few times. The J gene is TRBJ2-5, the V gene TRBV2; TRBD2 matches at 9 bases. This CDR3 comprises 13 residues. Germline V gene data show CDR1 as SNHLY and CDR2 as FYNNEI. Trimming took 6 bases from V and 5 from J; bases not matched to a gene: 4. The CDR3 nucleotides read TGTGCCAGCAGGGGGACTAGCTCTGAGACCCAGTACTTC. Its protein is CASRGTSSETQYF.

The CDR3 spells CASSQRQGQSSPLHF. The CDR3 DNA sequence: TGTGCCAGCAGCCAAAGGCAGGGGCAGAGTTCACCCCTCCACTTT. V and J are TRBV5-4 and TRBJ1-6, with a weak D call TRBD1 (6 bases). CDR3 length: 15 residues. From germline, CDR1 is SGHNT and CDR2 YYREEE (reference sequence). The ends were cut back, 4 bases at V and 9 bases at J, with 17 bases in the middle.

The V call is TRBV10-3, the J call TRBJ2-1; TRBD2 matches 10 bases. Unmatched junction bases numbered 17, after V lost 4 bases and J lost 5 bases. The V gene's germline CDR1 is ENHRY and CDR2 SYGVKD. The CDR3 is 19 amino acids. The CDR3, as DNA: TGTGCCATCAGTGGAGGACAGGGCTCCGGGACTAGCGTCAACAATGAGCAGTTCTTC. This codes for CAISGGQGSGTSVNNEQFF.

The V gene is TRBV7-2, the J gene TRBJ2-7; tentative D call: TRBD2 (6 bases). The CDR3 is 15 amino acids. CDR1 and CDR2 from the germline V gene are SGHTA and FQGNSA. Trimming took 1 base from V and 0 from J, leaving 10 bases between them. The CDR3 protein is CASSLVAASSYEQYF. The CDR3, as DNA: TGTGCCAGCAGCTTAGTAGCGGCTAGCTCCTACGAGCAGTACTTC.

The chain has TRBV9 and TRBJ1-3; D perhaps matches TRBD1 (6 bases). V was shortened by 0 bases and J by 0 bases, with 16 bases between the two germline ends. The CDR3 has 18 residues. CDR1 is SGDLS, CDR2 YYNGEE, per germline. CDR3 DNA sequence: TGTGCCAGCAGCGTAGACGCGCGACAGGACATCTCTGGAAACACCATATATTTT. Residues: CASSVDARQDISGNTIYF.

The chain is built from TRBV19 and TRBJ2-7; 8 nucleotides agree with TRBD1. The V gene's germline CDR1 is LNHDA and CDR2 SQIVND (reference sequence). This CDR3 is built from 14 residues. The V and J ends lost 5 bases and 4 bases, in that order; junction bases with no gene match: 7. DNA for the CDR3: TGTGCCAGTAGTCTCCAGGGGGCGAGGTACGAGCAGTACTTC. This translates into CASSLQGARYEQYF. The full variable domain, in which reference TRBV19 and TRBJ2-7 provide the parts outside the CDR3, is DGGITQSPKYLFRKEGQNVTLSCEQNLNHDAMYWYRQDPGQGLRLIYYSQIVNDFQKGDIAEGYSVSREKKESFPLTVTSAQKNPTAFYLCASSLQGARYEQYFGPGTRLTVT.

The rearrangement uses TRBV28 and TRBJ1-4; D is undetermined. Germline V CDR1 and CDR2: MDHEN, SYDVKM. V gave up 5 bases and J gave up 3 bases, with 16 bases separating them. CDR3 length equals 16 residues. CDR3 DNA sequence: TGTGCCAGCAGTCCCCGATTGGCGCGGGCTAATGAAAAACTGTTTTTT. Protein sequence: CASSPRLARANEKLFF.

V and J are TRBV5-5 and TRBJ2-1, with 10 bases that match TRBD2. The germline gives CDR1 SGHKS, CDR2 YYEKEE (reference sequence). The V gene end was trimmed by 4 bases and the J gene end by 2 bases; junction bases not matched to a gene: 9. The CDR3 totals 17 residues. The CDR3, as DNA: TGTGCCAGCAGCAAAAATAGCGGGAGGTTTACCTACAATGAGCAGTTCTTC. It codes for CASSKNSGRFTYNEQFF.

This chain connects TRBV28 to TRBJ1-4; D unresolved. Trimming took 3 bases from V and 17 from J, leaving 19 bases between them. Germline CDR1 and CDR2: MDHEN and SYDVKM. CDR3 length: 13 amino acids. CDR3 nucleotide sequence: TGTGCCAGCAGTTTTGGCGGGAAAGGTTCGCTATTTTTT. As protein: CASSFGGKGSLFF.

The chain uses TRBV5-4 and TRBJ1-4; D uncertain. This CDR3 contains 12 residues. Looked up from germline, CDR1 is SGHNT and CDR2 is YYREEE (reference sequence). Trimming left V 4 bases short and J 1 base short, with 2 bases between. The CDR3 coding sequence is TGTGCCAGCAGCCGAACTAATGAAAAACTGTTTTTT. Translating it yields CASSRTNEKLFF.

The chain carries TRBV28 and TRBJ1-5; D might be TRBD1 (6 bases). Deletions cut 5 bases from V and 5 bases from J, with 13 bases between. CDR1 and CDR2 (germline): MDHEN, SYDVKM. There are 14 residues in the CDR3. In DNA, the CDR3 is TGTGCCAGCAGTCTAATACAGGGATATCAGCCCCAGCATTTT. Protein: CASSLIQGYQPQHF.

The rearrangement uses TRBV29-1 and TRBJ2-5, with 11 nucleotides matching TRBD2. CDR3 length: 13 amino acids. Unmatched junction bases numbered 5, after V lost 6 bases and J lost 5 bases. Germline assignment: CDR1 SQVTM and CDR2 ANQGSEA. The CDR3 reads CSVNSGGEETQYF. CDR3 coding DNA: TGCAGCGTGAATAGCGGGGGGGAGGAGACCCAGTACTTC.